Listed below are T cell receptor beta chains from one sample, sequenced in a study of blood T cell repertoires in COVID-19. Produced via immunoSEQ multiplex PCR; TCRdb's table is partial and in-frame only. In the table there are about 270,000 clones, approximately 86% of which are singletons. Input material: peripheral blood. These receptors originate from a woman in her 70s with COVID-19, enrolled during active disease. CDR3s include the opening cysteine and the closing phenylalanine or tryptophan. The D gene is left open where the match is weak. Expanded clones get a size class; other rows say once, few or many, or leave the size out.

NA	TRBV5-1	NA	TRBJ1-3	TGCGCCAGCAGCTTGGCCGATACTTCTGGAAACACCATATATTTT	CASSLADTSGNTIYF
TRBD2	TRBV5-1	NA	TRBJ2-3	TGCGCCAGCAGTCCCGGGACTAGCGGGGGGGCCACAGATACGCAGTATTTT	CASSPGTSGGATDTQYF
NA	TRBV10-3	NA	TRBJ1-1	TGTGCCATCAGTCCCCGTACAGGGCAGAGCACTGAAGCTTTCTTT	CAISPRTGQSTEAFF
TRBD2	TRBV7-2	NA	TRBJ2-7	TGTGCCAGCAGTCCAGAACGGGGGGGCCGTGAGCAGTACTTC	CASSPERGGREQYF
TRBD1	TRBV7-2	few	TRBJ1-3	TGTGCCAGCAGCTTAGTGGGACAGGGCTCTGGAAACACCATATATTTT	CASSLVGQGSGNTIYF
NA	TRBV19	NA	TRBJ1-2	TGTGCCAGTAGTATCTCACAGACAGGTCTGTATGGCTACACCTTC	CASSISQTGLYGYTF
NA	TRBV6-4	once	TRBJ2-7	TGTGCCAGCAGTGACTCGCGGGACAGCTCCTACGAGCAGTACTTC	CASSDSRDSSYEQYF
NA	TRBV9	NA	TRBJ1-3	TGTGCCAGCAGCACGGTCTCTGGAAACACCATATATTTT	CASSTVSGNTIYF
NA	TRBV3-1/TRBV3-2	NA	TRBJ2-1	TGTGCCAGCAGCAGGCTGAGGGGAGGGGGGTACAATGAGCAGTTCTTC	CASSRLRGGGYNEQFF
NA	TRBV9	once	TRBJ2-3	TGTGCCAGCAGCACTCCCCGGGTCCAAGATACGCAGTATTTT	CASSTPRVQDTQYF
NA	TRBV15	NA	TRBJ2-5	TGTGCCACCAGCAGACAACAGGGCGTAGAGACCCAGTACTTC	CATSRQQGVETQYF
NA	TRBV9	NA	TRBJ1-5	TGTGCCAGCAGCGTCAGCGGCAATCAGCCCCAGCATTTT	CASSVSGNQPQHF
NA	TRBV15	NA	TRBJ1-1	TGTGCCACCAGCAGAGAAACTGTCAGGGCGGGGGACACTGAAGCTTTCTTT	CATSRETVRAGDTEAFF
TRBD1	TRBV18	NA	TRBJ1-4	TGTGCCAGCTCATTGGGACAGGGGGCGCGAGGTGAAAAACTGTTTTTT	CASSLGQGARGEKLFF
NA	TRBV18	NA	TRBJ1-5	TGTGCCAGCTCACCTGGAACAGTTGGGAATCAGCCCCAGCATTTT	CASSPGTVGNQPQHF